This T cell receptor beta chain appears in the sequencing data of a study of CD8+ T cells in alopecia areata. As for treatment: oral pan-JAK inhibitor, 5-10 mg twice daily. Overall study findings and caveats: Within the top 100, expanded CD8+ clones significantly decreased with tofacitinib, as did scalp clonality. Scalp lesions, especially in alopecia totalis/universalis, had higher clonality than normal scalp.

The authors extracted RNA and reverse transcribed it into cDNA as the sequencing template. The data were produced by immunoSEQ multiplex PCR, yet TCRdb's version contains in-frame clones alone and is incomplete. The data show some 110,000 clones, 50% to 75% seen once. Regarding this clone: As yet, its antigen is unknown. Other DNA sequences within the sample encode an identical CDR3.

The CDR3 spans 13 residues. Germline V lookup: CDR1 GTSNPN, CDR2 SVGIG (reference sequence). The V end lost 1 base, the J end lost 4 bases, and 10 bases lay between the germline ends. Material: CD8+ T cells sorted from blood, obtained at week 4, from a patient treated with tofacitinib. The rearrangement joins TRBV30 to TRBJ1-1; tentative D call: TRBD1 (5 bases). The sequence was obtained from a human donor with alopecia areata. CDR3: CAWSGGRGTEAFF. The CDR3 DNA reads as TGTGCCTGGAGTGGAGGGAGGGGCACTGAAGCTTTCTTT.